Listed below are T cell receptor beta chains from one sample, sequenced in a study of T cell responses to AZD1222 COVID-19 vaccine. Assay used: immunoSEQ multiplex PCR; TCRdb lists only in-frame clones, some missing. Among fewer than 150,000 clones listed, approximately 90% were seen once. Sequencing was performed on peripheral blood, taken on day 0 of AZD1222 vaccination. These receptors all come from an adult in good health. Each CDR3 is given with its conserved first and last residue. Fields, in order: V gene, J gene, clone size, D gene, CDR3 protein, CDR3 DNA. The D gene is left open where the match is weak. Size is stated for part of the rows, as once, few or many counts, or as a class when the clone is expanded.

TRBV29-1	TRBJ2-3	-	-	CSGDSSTSTDTQYF	TGCAGCGGTGACAGCTCCACTAGCACAGATACGCAGTATTTT
TRBV6-2/TRBV6-3	TRBJ1-1	-	-	CASSYSSQGRLNTEAFF	TGTGCCAGCAGTTACTCGTCCCAGGGACGATTGAACACTGAAGCTTTCTTT
TRBV9	TRBJ2-7	-	TRBD1	CASSGHPGQGSYEQYF	TGTGCCAGCAGCGGGCATCCGGGACAGGGTTCCTACGAGCAGTACTTC
TRBV6-9	TRBJ1-5	-	-	CASSSRQARHQPQHF	TGTGCCAGCAGTTCCCGACAGGCCAGGCATCAGCCCCAGCATTTT
TRBV25-1	TRBJ2-3	-	TRBD2	CASSGRTGIRGDTQYF	TGTGCCAGCAGCGGGAGGACCGGGATAAGGGGAGATACGCAGTATTTT
TRBV28	TRBJ2-3	-	-	CASSARRGPPDTQYF	TGTGCCAGCAGTGCCCGTAGGGGACCGCCAGATACGCAGTATTTT
TRBV7-2	TRBJ2-2	-	TRBD1	CASSPRDRANTGELFF	TGTGCCAGCAGCCCAAGGGACAGGGCGAACACCGGGGAGCTGTTTTTT
TRBV19	TRBJ1-1	-	-	CASSQYRVMNTEAFF	TGTGCCAGTAGTCAATACAGGGTCATGAACACTGAAGCTTTCTTT
TRBV3-1/TRBV3-2	TRBJ1-2	-	-	CASSQDGAGAANYGYTF	TGTGCCAGCAGCCAAGACGGGGCCGGGGCCGCAAACTATGGCTACACCTTC
TRBV27	TRBJ2-3	-	-	CASSFGLSTDTQYF	TGTGCCAGCAGTTTTGGCCTTAGCACAGATACGCAGTATTTT
TRBV6-5	TRBJ2-1	-	TRBD2	CASRPSGISYNEQFF	TGTGCCAGCAGGCCTAGCGGGATTTCCTACAATGAGCAGTTCTTC
TRBV30	TRBJ1-1	-	-	CAWGGQPNTEAFF	TGTGCCTGGGGGGGGCAACCGAACACTGAAGCTTTCTTT
TRBV9	TRBJ2-2	-	-	CASSGPANTGELFF	TGTGCCAGCAGCGGCCCAGCGAACACCGGGGAGCTGTTTTTT
TRBV7-6	TRBJ1-2	-	TRBD1	CASSSQGASGYTF	TGTGCCAGCAGCTCCCAGGGGGCCTCTGGCTACACCTTC
TRBV29-1	TRBJ1-2	-	-	CSVRGLGYTF	TGCAGCGTTAGAGGGCTTGGCTACACCTTC
TRBV6-5	TRBJ1-5	-	-	CASSTELHQPQHF	TGTGCCAGCAGTACAGAGCTTCATCAGCCCCAGCATTTT
TRBV30	TRBJ1-3	-	-	CAWREGAGNTIYF	TGTGCCTGGAGAGAGGGAGCTGGAAACACCATATATTTT
TRBV11-2	TRBJ2-7	-	-	CASSLMPRARSYEQYF	TGTGCCAGCAGCTTAATGCCCCGGGCACGCTCCTACGAGCAGTACTTC
TRBV2	TRBJ1-2	-	TRBD1	CARSPQGRNYGYTF	TGTGCCAGATCCCCACAGGGGCGAAACTATGGCTACACCTTC
TRBV5-1	TRBJ1-1	-	-	CATKTDGVNTEAFF	TGCGCCACCAAGACCGATGGGGTAAACACTGAAGCTTTCTTT
TRBV18	TRBJ1-5	once	-	CASSPIPGQNQPQHF	TGTGCCAGCTCACCAATCCCGGGTCAAAATCAGCCCCAGCATTTT
TRBV29-1	TRBJ2-5	-	-	CSVERRSETQYF	TGCAGCGTTGAACGCAGGAGTGAGACCCAGTACTTC
TRBV28	TRBJ2-2	once	-	CATPDGNTGELFF	TGTGCCACCCCGGACGGGAACACCGGGGAGCTGTTTTTT